The subject of this entry is one TCR beta chain. The data belong to a study of blood T cell repertoires in COVID-19. Study-wide context: COVID-19 samples from acute and convalescent phases originated in the United States, Italy and Spain. Nucleic acid was either cDNA or gDNA, and it came from T cells, B-cell-depleted T cells, or PBMCs.

This CDR3 spans 15 amino acids. Germline V gives CDR1 SGHTA, CDR2 FQGNSA. The V gene lost 3 bases and the J gene lost 2 bases, with 13 bases spanning the gap. In the authors' workflow: Nucleated cell number was recorded as an estimate derived from reference gene primer amplification. TCRdb's table, derived via immunoSEQ multiplex PCR, lists solely in-frame clones and lacks some. The V and J calls and clone size are taken from that table; D and trimming were inferred from the DNA. Of more than 85,000 clones detected, approximately 72% appear once; the ten largest clones hold roughly a quarter. The TCR sequence derives from a man aged 65 to 85 with acute or convalescent COVID-19. V and J are TRBV7-2 and TRBJ1-1; possibly TRBD1 for D (6 bases). Input material: peripheral blood. The CDR3 DNA follows: TGTGCCAGCAGCTTTTACGGGACAACAAACACTGAAGCTTTCTTT. Its protein product is CASSFYGTTNTEAFF.